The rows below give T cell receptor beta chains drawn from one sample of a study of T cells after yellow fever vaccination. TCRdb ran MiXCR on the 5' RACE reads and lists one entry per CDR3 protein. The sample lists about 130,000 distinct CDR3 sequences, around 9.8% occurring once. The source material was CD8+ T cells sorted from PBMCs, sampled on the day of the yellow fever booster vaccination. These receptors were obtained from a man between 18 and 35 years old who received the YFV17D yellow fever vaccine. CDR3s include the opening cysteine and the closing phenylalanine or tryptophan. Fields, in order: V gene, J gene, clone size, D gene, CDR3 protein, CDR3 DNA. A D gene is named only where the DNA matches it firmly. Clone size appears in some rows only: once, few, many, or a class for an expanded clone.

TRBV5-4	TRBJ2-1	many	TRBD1	CASRTGGNNEQFF	TGTGCCAGCAGGACAGGGGGAAACAATGAGCAGTTCTTC
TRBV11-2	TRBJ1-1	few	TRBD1	CASSLIGTGGWTEAFF	TGTGCCAGCAGCTTAATCGGTACAGGGGGGTGGACTGAAGCTTTCTTT
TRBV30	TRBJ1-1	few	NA	CAWDGPLNTEAFF	TGTGCCTGGGACGGCCCATTGAACACTGAAGCTTTCTTT
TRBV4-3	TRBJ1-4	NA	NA	CASSQDSPATNEKLFF	TGCGCCAGCAGCCAAGACAGCCCGGCAACTAATGAAAAACTGTTTTTT
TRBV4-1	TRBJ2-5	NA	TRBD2	CASSRALAGEQETQYF	TGCGCCAGCAGCCGGGCTCTAGCGGGGGAACAAGAGACCCAGTACTTC
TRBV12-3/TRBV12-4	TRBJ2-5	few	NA	CASSALGSIKGTLETQYF	TGTGCCAGCAGTGCCTTGGGATCGATTAAGGGGACCTTGGAGACCCAGTACTTC
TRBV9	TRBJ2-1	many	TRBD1	CASGTDDEQFF	TGTGCCAGCGGGACAGACGATGAGCAGTTCTTC
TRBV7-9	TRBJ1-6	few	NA	CASSLAGTKNSPLHF	TGTGCCAGCAGCTTAGCTGGGACCAAGAATTCACCCCTCCACTTT
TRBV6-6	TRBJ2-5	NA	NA	CASSRHGVETQYF	TGTGCCAGCAGCCGACACGGGGTAGAGACCCAGTACTTC
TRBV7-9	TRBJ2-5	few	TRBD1	CASSSIAGTGPETQYF	TGTGCCAGCAGCTCCATCGCCGGGACAGGGCCAGAGACCCAGTACTTC
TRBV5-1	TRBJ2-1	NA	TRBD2	CASSDGLAASEQFF	TGCGCCAGCAGCGACGGACTAGCTGCAAGTGAGCAGTTCTTC
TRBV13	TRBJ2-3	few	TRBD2	CASSPLAGGAVTQYF	TGTGCCAGCAGCCCTCTAGCGGGGGGGGCCGTTACGCAGTATTTT
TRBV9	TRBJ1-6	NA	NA	CASSPYSYNSPLHF	TGTGCCAGCAGCCCCTACTCCTATAATTCACCCCTCCACTTT
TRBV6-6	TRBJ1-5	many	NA	CASSQGLVGNQPQHF	TGTGCCAGCAGTCAGGGACTAGTTGGCAATCAGCCCCAGCATTTT
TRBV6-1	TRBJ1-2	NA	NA	CASSEYMRSTNYGYTF	TGTGCCAGCAGTGAATATATGAGGAGTACTAACTATGGCTACACCTTC
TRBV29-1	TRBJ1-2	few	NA	CSVTTAYGYTF	TGCAGCGTGACGACCGCTTATGGCTACACCTTC
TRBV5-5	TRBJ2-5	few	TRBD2	CASSSVGLQETQYF	TGTGCCAGCAGCTCCGTGGGACTACAAGAGACCCAGTACTTC
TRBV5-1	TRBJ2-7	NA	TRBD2	CASSSILAGDSYEQYF	TGCGCCAGCAGCTCGATACTAGCGGGGGACTCCTACGAGCAGTACTTC
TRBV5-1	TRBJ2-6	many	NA	CASSLAGVGANVLTF	TGCGCCAGCAGCTTGGCGGGGGTTGGGGCCAACGTCCTGACTTTC
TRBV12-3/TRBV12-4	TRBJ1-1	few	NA	CASGVRVFGNTEAFF	TGTGCCAGCGGAGTTAGGGTGTTCGGAAACACTGAAGCTTTCTTT
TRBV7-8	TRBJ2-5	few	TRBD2	CASSPGRGVGQETQYF	TGTGCCAGCAGCCCCGGGAGGGGGGTCGGCCAAGAGACCCAGTACTTC
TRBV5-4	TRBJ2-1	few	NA	CASSLLGEQFF	TGTGCCAGCAGCTTACTGGGGGAGCAGTTCTTC
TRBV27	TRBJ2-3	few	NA	CASSLGGPGDTQYF	TGTGCCAGCAGTTTAGGGGGCCCCGGAGATACGCAGTATTTT
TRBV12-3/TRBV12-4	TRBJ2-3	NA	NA	CASTLTRGDTQYF	TGTGCCAGCACCCTAACGAGGGGGGATACGCAGTATTTT
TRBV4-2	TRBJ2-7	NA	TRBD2	CASSHRLAGSYEQYF	TGTGCCAGCAGCCACAGACTAGCGGGGTCCTACGAGCAGTACTTC
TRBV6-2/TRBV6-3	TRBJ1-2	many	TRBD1	CASSYSESGTGNYGYTF	TGTGCCAGCAGTTACTCGGAGTCCGGGACAGGGAACTATGGCTACACCTTC
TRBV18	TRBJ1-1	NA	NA	CASSPPRGLEAFF	TGTGCCAGCTCACCACCCAGAGGGCTTGAAGCTTTCTTT
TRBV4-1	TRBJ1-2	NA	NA	CASSQDTGLSYGYTF	TGCGCCAGCAGCCAAGATACCGGGTTGAGCTATGGCTACACCTTC
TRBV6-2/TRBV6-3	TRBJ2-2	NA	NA	CASRKPGSTGELFF	TGTGCCAGCAGGAAGCCGGGGAGTACCGGGGAGCTGTTTTTT
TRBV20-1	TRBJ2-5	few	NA	CSAWDWEETQYF	TGCAGTGCTTGGGACTGGGAGGAGACCCAGTACTTC
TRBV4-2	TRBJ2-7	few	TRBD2	CASSQEDSGYSYEQYF	TGTGCCAGCAGCCAAGAGGATAGCGGGTACTCCTACGAGCAGTACTTC
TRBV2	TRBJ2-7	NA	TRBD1	CASLTGETYEQYF	TGTGCCAGCCTGACAGGGGAGACCTACGAGCAGTACTTC
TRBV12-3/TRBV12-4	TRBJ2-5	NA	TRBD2	CASSDYLGGWLETQYF	TGTGCCAGCAGCGACTACCTCGGGGGGTGGTTGGAGACCCAGTACTTC
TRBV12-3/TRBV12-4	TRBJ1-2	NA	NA	CASSYDTYGYTF	TGTGCCAGCAGCTATGACACATATGGCTACACCTTC
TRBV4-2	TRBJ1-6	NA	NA	CASSQVVRGNSPLHF	TGTGCCAGCAGCCAAGTAGTTAGGGGGAATTCACCCCTCCACTTT
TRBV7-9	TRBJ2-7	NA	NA	CASSGGTVRYEQYF	TGTGCCAGCAGCGGCGGGACAGTCCGCTACGAGCAGTACTTC
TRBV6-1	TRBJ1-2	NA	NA	CASSEATFPNYGYTF	TGTGCCAGCAGTGAAGCAACCTTCCCTAACTATGGCTACACCTTC
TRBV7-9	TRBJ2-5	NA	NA	CASSLSAAGPWGETQYF	TGTGCCAGCAGCTTATCTGCGGCCGGGCCCTGGGGAGAGACCCAGTACTTC
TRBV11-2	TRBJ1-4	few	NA	CASSPSGPGWEEKLFF	TGTGCCAGCAGCCCTAGCGGTCCAGGATGGGAAGAAAAACTGTTTTTT
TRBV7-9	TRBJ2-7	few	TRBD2	CALGAPAGVGEQYF	TGTGCCCTCGGCGCCCCAGCGGGGGTCGGCGAGCAGTACTTC
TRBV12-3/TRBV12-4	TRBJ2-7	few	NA	CASSLIFGGTYEQYF	TGTGCCAGCAGTTTAATCTTCGGTGGCACCTACGAGCAGTACTTC
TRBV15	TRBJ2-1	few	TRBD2	CATSRVSVTSGFDEQFF	TGTGCCACCAGCAGAGTGTCGGTGACTAGCGGATTCGATGAGCAGTTCTTC
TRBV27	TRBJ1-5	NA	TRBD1	CASSNGGQDLSQPQHF	TGTGCCAGCAGCAATGGGGGACAGGATCTCAGTCAGCCCCAGCATTTT
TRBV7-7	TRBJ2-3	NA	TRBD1	CASSYRGPTDTQYF	TGTGCCAGCAGCTACAGGGGTCCCACAGATACGCAGTATTTT
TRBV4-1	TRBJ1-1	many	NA	CASSQEGVTEAFF	TGCGCCAGCAGCCAAGAGGGGGTGACTGAAGCTTTCTTT
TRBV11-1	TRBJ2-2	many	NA	CASSLPGGRSTGELFF	TGTGCCAGCAGCTTACCCGGGGGTCGTAGCACCGGGGAGCTGTTTTTT
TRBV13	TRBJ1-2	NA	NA	CASSPGLLRGDGYTF	TGTGCCAGCAGCCCGGGACTCCTGAGAGGGGATGGCTACACCTTC
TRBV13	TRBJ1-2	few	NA	CASSSLGSLYGYTF	TGTGCCAGCAGCTCCTTGGGCAGCCTCTATGGCTACACCTTC
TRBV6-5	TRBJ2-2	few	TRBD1	CASIPTGTGVGTGELFF	TGTGCCAGCATTCCTACCGGGACAGGGGTGGGCACCGGGGAGCTGTTTTTT
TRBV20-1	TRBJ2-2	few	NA	CSARVRGELFF	TGCAGTGCTAGGGTGAGGGGGGAGCTGTTTTTT
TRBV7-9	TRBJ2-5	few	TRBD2	CASSLWGGSQETQYF	TGTGCCAGCAGCCTGTGGGGGGGGTCCCAAGAGACCCAGTACTTC
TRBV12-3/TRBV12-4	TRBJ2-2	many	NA	CASSPGSGELFF	TGTGCCAGCAGTCCCGGGAGTGGGGAGCTGTTTTTT
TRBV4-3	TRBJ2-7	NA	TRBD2	CASSQERGVYEQYF	TGCGCCAGCAGCCAAGAACGGGGGGTCTACGAGCAGTACTTC
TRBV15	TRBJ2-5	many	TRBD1	CATSSYRGQGETQYF	TGTGCCACCAGCAGCTACAGGGGGCAGGGTGAGACCCAGTACTTC
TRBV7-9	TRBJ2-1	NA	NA	CASSPRDSGNEQFF	TGTGCCAGCAGCCCTCGGGATTCTGGGAATGAGCAGTTCTTC